Presented here are 4 T cell receptor beta chains from one specimen sequenced in a study of cytomegalovirus exposure and HLA in healthy donors. It was with 60 Vbeta and 13 Jbeta primers that the PCR ran. Libraries were prepared by immunoSEQ multiplex PCR; TCRdb keeps only in-frame clonotypes and omits some of them. The repertoire holds 200,000 to 250,000 clones, 75% to 90% seen once, with roughly 0.71% in the top ten. Sequencing input: PBMCs. Receptors originate from a boy aged 2-9 years in good health and CMV-seronegative.

This chain links TRBV29-1 with TRBJ2-3; TRBD1 aligns across 9 bases. Germline lookup yields CDR1 SQVTM and CDR2 ANQGSEA. This CDR3 has 14 residues. V was clipped by 6 bases and J by 0 bases; unmatched bases: 4. This chain's CDR3 is CSVSGTGSTDTQYF. The CDR3 nucleotides are TGCAGCGTCTCCGGGACAGGGAGCACAGATACGCAGTATTTT.

This sequence joins TRBV18 and TRBJ2-1; 14 positions match TRBD2. Per germline, CDR1 KGHSH and CDR2 LQKENI. The V segment lost 6 bases and the J segment 9 bases; nucleotides outside the gene matches: 4. The CDR3 runs to 14 residues. CDR3 in amino acids: CASSGTSGSGEQFF. The CDR3 DNA sequence: TGTGCCAGCTCCGGGACTAGCGGGAGTGGTGAGCAGTTCTTC.

The V call is TRBV11-2, the J call TRBJ2-7, with TRBD2 identical over 8 bases. This CDR3 contains 13 residues. Germline V gives CDR1 SGHAT, CDR2 FQNNGV. Trimming cost V 5 bases and J 9 bases; bases outside gene matches: 9. The CDR3 sequence is CASSAGGYTMQYF. The CDR3 coding sequence is TGTGCCAGCAGCGCGGGGGGCTACACAATGCAGTACTTC.

The chain joins TRBV2 to TRBJ2-1; 9 bases agree with TRBD2. The germline gives CDR1 SNHLY, CDR2 FYNNEI. The length of the CDR3 is 20 residues. The trim removed 2 bases at V and 1 base at J, leaving 15 bases unmatched. The CDR3 DNA reads TGTGCCAGCAGTGAACCTAGGACTAGCGTGGTGGTTCTTTCCTACAATGAGCAGTTCTTC. This gives the protein CASSEPRTSVVVLSYNEQFF. The full variable domain, its missing parts supplied by reference TRBV2 and TRBJ2-1, is EPEVTQTPSHQVTQMGQEVILRCVPISNHLYFYWYRQILGQKVEFLVSFYNNEISEKSEIFDDQFSVERPDGSNFTLKIRSTKLEDSAMYFCASSEPRTSVVVLSYNEQFFGPGTRLTVL.